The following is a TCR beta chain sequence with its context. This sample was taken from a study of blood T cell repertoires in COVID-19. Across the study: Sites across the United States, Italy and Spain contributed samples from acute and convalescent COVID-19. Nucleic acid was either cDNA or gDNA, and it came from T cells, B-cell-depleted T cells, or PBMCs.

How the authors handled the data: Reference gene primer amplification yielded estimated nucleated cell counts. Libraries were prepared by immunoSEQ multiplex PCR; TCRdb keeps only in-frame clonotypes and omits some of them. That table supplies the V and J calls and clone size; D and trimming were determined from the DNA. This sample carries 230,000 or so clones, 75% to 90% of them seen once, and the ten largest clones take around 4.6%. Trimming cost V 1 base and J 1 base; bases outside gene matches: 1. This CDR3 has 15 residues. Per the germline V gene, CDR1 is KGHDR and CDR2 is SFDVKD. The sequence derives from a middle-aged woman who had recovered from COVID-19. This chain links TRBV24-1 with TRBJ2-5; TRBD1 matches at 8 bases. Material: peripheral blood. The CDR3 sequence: CATSDFRGPQETQYF. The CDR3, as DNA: TGTGCCACCAGTGATTTCAGGGGGCCCCAAGAGACCCAGTACTTC.